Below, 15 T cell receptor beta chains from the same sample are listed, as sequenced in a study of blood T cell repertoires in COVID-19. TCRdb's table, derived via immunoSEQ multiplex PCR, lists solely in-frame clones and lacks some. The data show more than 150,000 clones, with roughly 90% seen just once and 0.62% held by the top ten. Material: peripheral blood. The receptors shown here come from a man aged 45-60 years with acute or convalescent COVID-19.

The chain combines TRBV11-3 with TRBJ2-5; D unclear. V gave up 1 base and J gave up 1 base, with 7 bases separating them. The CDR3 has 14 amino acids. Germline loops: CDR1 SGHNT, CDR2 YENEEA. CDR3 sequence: CASSLGPGQETQYF. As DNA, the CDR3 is TGTGCCAGCAGCTTAGGGCCGGGCCAAGAGACCCAGTACTTC.

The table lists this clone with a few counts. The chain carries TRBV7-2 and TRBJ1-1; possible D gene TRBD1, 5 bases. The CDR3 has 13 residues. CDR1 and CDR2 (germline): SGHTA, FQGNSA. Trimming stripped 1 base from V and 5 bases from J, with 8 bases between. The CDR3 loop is CASSLVEGTEAFF. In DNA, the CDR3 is TGTGCCAGCAGCTTAGTGGAGGGGACTGAAGCTTTCTTT.

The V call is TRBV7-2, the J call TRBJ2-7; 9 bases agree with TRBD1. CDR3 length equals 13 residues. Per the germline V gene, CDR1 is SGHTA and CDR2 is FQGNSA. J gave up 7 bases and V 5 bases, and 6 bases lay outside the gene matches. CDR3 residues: CASSRGQGGEQYV. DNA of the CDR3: TGTGCCAGCAGCCGGGGACAGGGTGGGGAGCAGTACGTC.

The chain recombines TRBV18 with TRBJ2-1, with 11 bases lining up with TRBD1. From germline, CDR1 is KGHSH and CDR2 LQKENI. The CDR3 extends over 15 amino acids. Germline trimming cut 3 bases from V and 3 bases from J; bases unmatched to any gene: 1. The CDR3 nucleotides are TGTGCCAGCTCACCGGGGACAGGGGGCTACAATGAGCAGTTCTTC. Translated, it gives CASSPGTGGYNEQFF.

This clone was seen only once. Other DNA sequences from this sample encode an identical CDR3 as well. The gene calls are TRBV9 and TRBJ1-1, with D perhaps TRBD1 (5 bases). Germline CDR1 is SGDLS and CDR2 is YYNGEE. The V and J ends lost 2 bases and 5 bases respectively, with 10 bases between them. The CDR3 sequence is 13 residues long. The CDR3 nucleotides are TGTGCCAGCAGCGTGCAGGGTGGGACTGAAGCTTTCTTT. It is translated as CASSVQGGTEAFF.

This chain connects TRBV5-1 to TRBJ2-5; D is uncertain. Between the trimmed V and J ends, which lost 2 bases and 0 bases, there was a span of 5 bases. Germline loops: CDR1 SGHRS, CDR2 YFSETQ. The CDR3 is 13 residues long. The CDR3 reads CASSLEYQETQYF. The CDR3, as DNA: TGCGCCAGCAGCTTAGAGTACCAAGAGACCCAGTACTTC.

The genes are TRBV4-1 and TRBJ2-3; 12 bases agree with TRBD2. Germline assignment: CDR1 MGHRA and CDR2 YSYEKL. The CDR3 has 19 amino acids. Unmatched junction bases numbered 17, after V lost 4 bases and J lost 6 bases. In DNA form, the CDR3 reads TGCGCCAGCAGCCGCCGCGGACTAGCGGGGTCCCAAGGAGGCGATACGCAGTATTTT. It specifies CASSRRGLAGSQGGDTQYF.

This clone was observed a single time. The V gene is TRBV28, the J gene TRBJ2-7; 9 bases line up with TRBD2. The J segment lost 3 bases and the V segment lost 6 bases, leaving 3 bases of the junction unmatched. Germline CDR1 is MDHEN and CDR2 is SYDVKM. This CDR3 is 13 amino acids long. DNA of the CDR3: TGTGCCAGCAGCCTAGCGGGGCACTACGAGCAGTACTTC. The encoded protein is CASSLAGHYEQYF.

CDR3 amino acids: CSARSREAFF. DNA of the CDR3: TGCAGTGCTAGATCGCGTGAAGCTTTCTTT. The chain has TRBV20-1 and TRBJ1-1; no clear D. CDR1 is DFQATT, CDR2 SNEGSKA, per germline (reference sequence). The V and J ends lost 2 bases and 7 bases respectively, with 5 bases between them. This CDR3 region has 10 residues.

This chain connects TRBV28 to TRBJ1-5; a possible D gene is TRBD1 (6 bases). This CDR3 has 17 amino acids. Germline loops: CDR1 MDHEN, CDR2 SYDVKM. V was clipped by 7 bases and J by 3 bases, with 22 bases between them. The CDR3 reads CASTLWGAGLANQPQHF. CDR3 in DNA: TGTGCCAGCACCTTATGGGGGGCAGGGTTGGCCAATCAGCCCCAGCATTTT.

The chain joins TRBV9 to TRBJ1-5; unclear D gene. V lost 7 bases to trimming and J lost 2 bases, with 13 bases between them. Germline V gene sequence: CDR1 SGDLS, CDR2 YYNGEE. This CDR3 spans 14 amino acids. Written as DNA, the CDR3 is TGTGCCAGCGCTCGGGGAGCAGGCAATCAGCCCCAGCATTTT. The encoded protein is CASARGAGNQPQHF.

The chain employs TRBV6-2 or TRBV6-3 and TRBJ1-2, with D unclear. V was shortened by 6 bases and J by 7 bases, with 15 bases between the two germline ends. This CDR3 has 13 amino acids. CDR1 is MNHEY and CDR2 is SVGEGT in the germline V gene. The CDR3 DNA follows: TGTGCCAGCAGCGATGGAGGGCTGTCTGGCTACACCTTC. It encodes CASSDGGLSGYTF.

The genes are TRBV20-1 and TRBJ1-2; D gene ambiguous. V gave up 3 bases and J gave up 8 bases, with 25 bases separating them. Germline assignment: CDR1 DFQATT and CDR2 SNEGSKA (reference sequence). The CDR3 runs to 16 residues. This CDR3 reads CSASPMDYLGRSGYTF. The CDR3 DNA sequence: TGCAGTGCTAGTCCCATGGACTACCTCGGGCGAAGCGGCTACACCTTC.

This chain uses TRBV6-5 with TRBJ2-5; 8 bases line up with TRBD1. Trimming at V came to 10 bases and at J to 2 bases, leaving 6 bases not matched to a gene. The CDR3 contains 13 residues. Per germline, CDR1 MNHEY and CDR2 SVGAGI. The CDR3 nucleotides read TGTGCCACCGCAGGGGGCCTTCAAGAGACCCAGTACTTC. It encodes CATAGGLQETQYF.

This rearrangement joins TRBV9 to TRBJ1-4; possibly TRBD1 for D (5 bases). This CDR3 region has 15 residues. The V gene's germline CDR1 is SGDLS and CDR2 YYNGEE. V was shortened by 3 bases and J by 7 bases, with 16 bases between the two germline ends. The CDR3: CASSAGGGYGEKLFF. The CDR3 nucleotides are TGTGCCAGCAGCGCTGGGGGGGGTTATGGTGAAAAACTGTTTTTT. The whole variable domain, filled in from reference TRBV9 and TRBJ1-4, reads DSGVTQTPKHLITATGQRVTLRCSPRSGDLSVYWYQQSLDQGLQFLIQYYNGEERAKGNILERFSAQQFPDLHSELNLSSLELGDSALYFCASSAGGGYGEKLFFGSGTQLSVL.